The 14 T cell receptor beta chains listed next were all sequenced from one sample in a study of long-term antiretroviral therapy in people with HIV. This was the immunoSEQ v3.0 assay at survey level. TCRdb's copy holds only in-frame clones and misses some; the assay was immunoSEQ multiplex PCR. The data contain 25,000 to 30,000 clones, roughly 80% of them seen just once; the ten biggest clones take up approximately 8.3%. The specimen was unsorted PBMCs, collected 3 years after starting antiretroviral therapy. The receptors stem from a man between 40 and 49 years old with HIV.

This sequence joins TRBV9 and TRBJ1-2, with 7 bases fitting TRBD1. Trimming cost V 0 bases and J 4 bases; bases outside gene matches: 6. This CDR3 is 15 amino acids long. CDR1 and CDR2 (germline): SGDLS, YYNGEE. This CDR3 reads CASSVEVGGSYGYTF. CDR3 nucleotides: TGTGCCAGCAGCGTAGAGGTAGGGGGCAGCTATGGCTACACCTTC.

The chain employs TRBV27 and TRBJ1-4, with D uncertain. The CDR3 covers 18 residues. Germline CDR1 MNHEY, CDR2 SMNVEV (reference sequence). Trimming stripped 6 bases from V and 0 bases from J, with 20 bases between. Written as DNA, the CDR3 is TGTGCCAGCAGGTCTGAGGCCCCCGACGGGGCAACTAATGAAAAACTGTTTTTT. Its translation is CASRSEAPDGATNEKLFF.

The genes are TRBV10-1 and TRBJ1-5; TRBD1 matches at 8 bases. Trimming took 9 bases from V and 4 from J; bases not matched to a gene: 2. The CDR3 extends over 12 amino acids. Germline values: CDR1 WNHNN, CDR2 SYGVQD (reference sequence). The CDR3 is CASGTGNQPQHF. As DNA, the CDR3 is TGCGCCAGTGGGACAGGTAATCAGCCCCAGCATTTT.

This clone appeared a few times. The J gene is TRBJ1-5, the V gene TRBV9; D call uncertain. Trimming took 1 base from V and 1 from J, leaving 6 bases between them. This CDR3 contains 14 residues. The germline V gene has CDR1 SGDLS and CDR2 YYNGEE. CDR3 amino acids: CASSVFGSNQPQHF. Here the CDR3 DNA reads TGTGCCAGCAGCGTATTTGGAAGCAATCAGCCCCAGCATTTT.

This clone was detected only once. The CDR3 nucleotides are TGTGCCAGCAGCTTGGGAAGGGCCGTATACCAAGAGACCCAGTACTTC. It is translated as CASSLGRAVYQETQYF. The J gene is TRBJ2-5, the V gene TRBV5-4; D is uncertain. The CDR3 runs to 16 residues. V was clipped by 0 bases and J by 0 bases, with 12 bases between them. CDR1 SGHNT and CDR2 YYREEE come from the germline V gene (reference sequence).

There are a few counts of this clone. This chain uses TRBV7-2 with TRBJ2-5; D not certain. Germline assignment: CDR1 SGHTA and CDR2 FQGNSA. The germline V and J ends were trimmed by 1 base and 0 bases, with 6 bases remaining between them. This CDR3 region has 14 residues. The CDR3 nucleotides are TGTGCCAGCAGCTTAGTGGCGTACCAAGAGACCCAGTACTTC. Its translation: CASSLVAYQETQYF.

The chain joins TRBV28 to TRBJ1-2; 7 bases map to TRBD1. The CDR3 extends over 16 amino acids. CDR1 MDHEN and CDR2 SYDVKM come from the germline V gene. The junction had 13 bases not matched to a gene; V was cut back by 1 base and J by 8 bases. In nucleotides, the CDR3 is TGTGCCAGCAGTTTATACGTACAGGGGAAGGGTCAAGGCTACACCTTC. This gives the protein CASSLYVQGKGQGYTF.

The chain joins TRBV7-6 to TRBJ2-7; 7 nucleotides align to TRBD1. Germline CDR1 and CDR2: SGHVS and FNYEAQ. Losses at the gene ends were 1 base for V and 0 bases for J; bases not matched to a gene: 3. The CDR3 has 15 residues. This CDR3 is CASSLEGGGSYEQYF. Here the CDR3 DNA reads TGTGCCAGCAGCTTAGAAGGGGGCGGCTCCTACGAGCAGTACTTC.

This clone was seen just once. The rearrangement uses TRBV29-1 and TRBJ1-1, with D maybe TRBD1 (6 bases). The CDR3 loop spans 12 amino acids. Trimming pared 8 bases from V and 4 bases from J, leaving 14 bases between. Germline assignment: CDR1 SQVTM and CDR2 ANQGSEA. Here the CDR3 reads CSSEGELTEAFF. CDR3 coding DNA: TGCAGCTCCGAGGGGGAACTCACTGAAGCTTTCTTT.

A single count supports this clone. The gene calls are TRBV29-1 and TRBJ2-3; no firm D call. The CDR3 contains 13 residues. The germline CDR1 and CDR2 sequences are SQVTM and ANQGSEA. The V and J ends lost 6 bases and 4 bases respectively, with 14 bases between them. CDR3 nucleotides: TGCAGCGTGTCCCTAGTTCGCGCAGATACGCAGTATTTT. It translates to CSVSLVRADTQYF.

The gene calls are TRBV5-1 and TRBJ1-1; no firm D call. Looked up from germline, CDR1 is SGHRS and CDR2 is YFSETQ. The CDR3 has 15 residues. Trimming removed 1 base at V and 2 bases at J, with 12 bases between. The CDR3: CASSLYPDGNTEAFF. CDR3 in DNA: TGCGCCAGCAGCTTGTATCCCGACGGTAACACTGAAGCTTTCTTT.

This clone appeared a single time. V and J are TRBV28 and TRBJ2-7; TRBD1 matches at 12 bases. CDR3 size: 16 residues. The germline V gene encodes CDR1 MDHEN and CDR2 SYDVKM. The trim removed 5 bases at V and 5 bases at J, leaving 10 bases unmatched. The CDR3 nucleotides read TGTGCCAGCAGTCCCCCGGGACAGGGGGCTATCAACGAGCAGTACTTC. This sequence encodes CASSPPGQGAINEQYF.

The V and J genes are TRBV2 and TRBJ2-7; tentatively, D is TRBD1 (6 bases). Per the germline V gene, CDR1 is SNHLY and CDR2 is FYNNEI. There are 13 residues in the CDR3. Trimming pared 10 bases from V and 3 bases from J, leaving 16 bases between. The CDR3 reads CATFSGQHYEQYF. The DNA of the CDR3 is TGTGCCACCTTCTCTGGACAGCACTACGAGCAGTACTTC.

For the CDR3, the DNA is TGTGCCAGCTCACCACAACAGGGAACCTTGAACACTGAAGCTTTCTTT. This gives the protein CASSPQQGTLNTEAFF. The V gene is TRBV18, the J gene TRBJ1-1, with D possibly matching TRBD1 (6 bases). Per the germline V gene, CDR1 is KGHSH and CDR2 is LQKENI. Trimming stripped 1 base from V and 0 bases from J, with 12 bases between. The length of the CDR3 is 16 residues.